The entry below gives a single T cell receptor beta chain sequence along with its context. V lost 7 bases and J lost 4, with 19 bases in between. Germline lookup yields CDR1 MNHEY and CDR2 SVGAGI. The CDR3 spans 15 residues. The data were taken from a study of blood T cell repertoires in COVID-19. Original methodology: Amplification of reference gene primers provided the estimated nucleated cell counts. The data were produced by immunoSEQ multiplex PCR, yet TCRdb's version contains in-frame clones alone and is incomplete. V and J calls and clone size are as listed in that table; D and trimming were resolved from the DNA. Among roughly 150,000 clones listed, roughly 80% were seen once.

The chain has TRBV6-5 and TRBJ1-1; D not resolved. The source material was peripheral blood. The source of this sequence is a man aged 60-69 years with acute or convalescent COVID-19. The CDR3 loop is CASTTPRGPATEAFF. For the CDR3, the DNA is TGTGCCAGCACCACCCCACGCGGGCCGGCCACTGAAGCTTTCTTT.